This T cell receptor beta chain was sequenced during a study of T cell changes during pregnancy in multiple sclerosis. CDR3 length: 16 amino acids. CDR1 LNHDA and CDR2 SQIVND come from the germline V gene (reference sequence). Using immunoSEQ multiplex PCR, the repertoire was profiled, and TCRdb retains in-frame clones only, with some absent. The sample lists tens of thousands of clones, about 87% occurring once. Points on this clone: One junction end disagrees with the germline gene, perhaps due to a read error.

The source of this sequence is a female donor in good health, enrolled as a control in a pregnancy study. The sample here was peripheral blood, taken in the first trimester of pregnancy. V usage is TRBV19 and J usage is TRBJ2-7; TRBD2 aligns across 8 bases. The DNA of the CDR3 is TGTGCCAGTAGTGTTCGGGGGGGCCACCAATTCTACGTTAGGGTCTTC. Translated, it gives CASSVRGGHQFYVRVF.